Below, 27 T cell receptor beta chains from the same sample are listed, as sequenced in a study of blood T cell repertoires in COVID-19 (dated by TCRdb to 2019 to 2021). Receptors were amplified or captured by the immunoSEQ multiplex PCR assay. TCRdb re-hosts the immuneACCESS table, in-frame sequences only. Its copies lack some clones; in the studies checked, an unresolved V gene accounts for under half of them, and the cause for the rest is not known. The sample has under 200,000 clones on record, around 83% of them singletons. The ten largest clones add up to approximately 7% of the sample. Sequenced input: peripheral blood. Receptors were obtained from a man aged 45-65 years with active or convalescent COVID-19.

The chain is built from TRBV5-4 and TRBJ1-3, with TRBD1 matching over 9 bases. V dropped 4 bases and J dropped 4; count of bases not matched to a gene: 3. Germline CDR1 and CDR2: SGHNT and YYREEE (reference sequence). The CDR3 is 14 residues long. CDR3 amino acids: CASSPGTGGNTIYF. CDR3 coding DNA: TGTGCCAGCAGCCCCGGGACAGGGGGAAACACCATATATTTT.

On this clone itself: Different DNA sequences within this sample yield the same CDR3. The chain is built from TRBV6-5 and TRBJ1-5; 8 bases line up with TRBD1. The CDR3 contains 14 residues. Losses at the gene ends were 5 bases for V and 3 bases for J; bases not matched to a gene: 3. CDR1 MNHEY and CDR2 SVGAGI come from the germline V gene. CDR3 DNA: TGTGCCAGCAGTCCGACAGGGGACAATCAGCCCCAGCATTTT. Translation gives CASSPTGDNQPQHF.

The rearrangement joins TRBV9 to TRBJ2-1, with 12 positions matching TRBD2. There are 17 residues in the CDR3. V lost 0 bases, J lost 7 bases, and 8 bases stayed unmatched. Germline V gene sequence: CDR1 SGDLS, CDR2 YYNGEE. The CDR3 here is CASSVATGLAGNNEQFF. The CDR3 DNA is TGTGCCAGCAGCGTAGCTACAGGACTAGCGGGGAATAATGAGCAGTTCTTC.

The chain carries TRBV10-3 and TRBJ2-3; 9 nucleotides line up with TRBD2. Germline V gene data show CDR1 as ENHRY and CDR2 as SYGVKD. Trimming took 8 bases from V and 6 from J; bases not matched to a gene: 3. This CDR3 has 12 amino acids. This chain's CDR3 is CAIRTSVDTQYF. The CDR3 DNA reads TGTGCCATCCGGACTAGCGTGGATACGCAGTATTTT.

This chain links TRBV28 with TRBJ1-2; no clear D gene. V gave up 6 bases and J gave up 1 base, with 9 bases separating them. CDR1 MDHEN and CDR2 SYDVKM come from the germline V gene. The CDR3 contains 13 residues. The DNA of the CDR3 is TGTGCCAGCAGACTAAATCATAACTATGGCTACACCTTC. As protein: CASRLNHNYGYTF.

The chain is built from TRBV27 and TRBJ2-5, with D possibly matching TRBD1 (6 bases). Germline V CDR1 and CDR2: MNHEY, SMNVEV (reference sequence). Trimming removed 5 bases from V and 7 bases from J, with 11 bases in between. The CDR3 is 12 residues long. CDR3 nucleotides: TGTGCCAGCAGTATGACAGGTCTGACCCAGTACTTC. As protein: CASSMTGLTQYF.

This sequence joins TRBV5-1 and TRBJ2-5; TRBD2 is a possible D gene (6 bases). There are 14 residues in the CDR3. The germline CDR1 and CDR2 sequences are SGHRS and YFSETQ. With 4 bases removed from V and 2 bases from J, the gap between germline ends came to 12 bases. The CDR3 coding sequence is TGCGCCAGCAGCAGGAGGACTAATCAAGAGACCCAGTACTTC. The encoded protein is CASSRRTNQETQYF.

This chain links TRBV10-3 with TRBJ2-2; perhaps TRBD1 as D (6 bases). The CDR3 runs 13 residues. V was pared by 10 bases and J by 2 bases, with 11 bases between. From germline, CDR1 is ENHRY and CDR2 SYGVKD. The CDR3 sequence: CATPRGNTGELFF. The CDR3 DNA reads TGTGCCACCCCCAGGGGCAACACCGGGGAGCTGTTTTTT.

This sequence joins TRBV4-2 and TRBJ2-1, with 11 bases identical to TRBD2. Germline CDR1 LGHNA, CDR2 YNFKEQ. This CDR3 is built from 21 residues. V was pared by 0 bases and J by 0 bases, with 13 bases of the junction left unmatched. The CDR3 reads CASSQDGPLAGAQSSYNEQFF. Written as DNA, the CDR3 is TGTGCCAGCAGCCAAGATGGCCCACTAGCGGGGGCCCAGAGCTCCTACAATGAGCAGTTCTTC.

J is TRBJ2-6 and V is TRBV18, with D possibly TRBD2 on 5 matching bases. V lost 4 bases and J lost 3, with 19 bases in between. Germline loops: CDR1 KGHSH, CDR2 LQKENI. There are 18 residues in the CDR3. CDR3 sequence (DNA): TGTGCCAGCTCACAAGCGGCGGCAGCCGGGTGTGGGGCCAACGTCCTGACTTTC. This codes for CASSQAAAAGCGANVLTF.

This chain joins TRBV29-1 and TRBJ2-6; D is unclear. V lost 4 bases and J lost 0, with 7 bases in between. Germline V gene lookup returns CDR1 SQVTM and CDR2 ANQGSEA. The CDR3 contains 14 residues. Here the CDR3 reads CSVVPDSGANVLTF. The DNA for the CDR3 is TGCAGCGTTGTTCCAGACTCTGGGGCCAACGTCCTGACTTTC.

The chain carries TRBV5-1 and TRBJ2-7; TRBD2 matches 10 bases. The V and J ends lost 0 bases and 0 bases, in that order; junction bases with no gene match: 6. CDR3 size: 17 residues. Germline CDR1 reads SGHRS; CDR2 reads YFSETQ. CDR3 nucleotide sequence: TGCGCCAGCAGCTTGGCGGCTAGCGGGAGTCTCTCCTACGAGCAGTACTTC. This gives the protein CASSLAASGSLSYEQYF.

The V and J genes are TRBV4-2 and TRBJ1-5; D is uncertain. Deletions cut 0 bases from V and 0 bases from J, with 9 bases between. Germline V CDR1 and CDR2: LGHNA, YNFKEQ. The CDR3 contains 16 residues. CDR3 loop: CASSQEYTNSNQPQHF. In DNA form, the CDR3 reads TGTGCCAGCAGCCAAGAGTATACTAATAGCAATCAGCCCCAGCATTTT.

V and J are TRBV19 and TRBJ2-7; D perhaps matches TRBD1 (6 bases). In germline, CDR1 is LNHDA, CDR2 SQIVND (reference sequence). V lost 3 bases and J 4 bases, leaving 13 bases between the germline ends. The CDR3 is 14 amino acids. The CDR3 loop reads CASSMQDRSYEQYF. The CDR3 nucleotides read TGTGCCAGTAGTATGCAGGACAGATCTTACGAGCAGTACTTC.

J is TRBJ1-5 and V is TRBV5-1; D gene unclear. The V end was cut by 2 bases, the J end by 2 bases, with 11 bases between. Germline CDR1 SGHRS, CDR2 YFSETQ. The CDR3 runs 15 residues. CDR3 amino acids: CASSFEGGGNQPQHF. Written as DNA, the CDR3 is TGCGCCAGCAGCTTCGAGGGTGGGGGCAATCAGCCCCAGCATTTT. The full variable domain, rest sourced from reference TRBV5-1 and TRBJ1-5, is KAGVTQTPRYLIKTRGQQVTLSCSPISGHRSVSWYQQTPGQGLQFLFEYFSETQRNKGNFPGRFSGRQFSNSRSEMNVSTLELGDSALYLCASSFEGGGNQPQHFGDGTRLSIL.

The V and J genes are TRBV6-6 and TRBJ1-6; TRBD1 might be the D (6 bases). CDR3 length equals 12 residues. Trimming took 7 bases from V and 7 from J, leaving 8 bases between them. Germline V gene lookup returns CDR1 MNHNY and CDR2 SVGAGI (reference sequence). The CDR3 nucleotides read TGTGCCAGCATCACAGGGAATTCACCCCTCCACTTT. This sequence encodes CASITGNSPLHF.

The chain employs TRBV7-2 and TRBJ1-2, with 8 bases aligning to TRBD1. V trimming: 6 bases; J trimming: 0 bases; junction bases outside the gene matches: 3. The CDR3 is 14 amino acids. Germline V gene sequence: CDR1 SGHTA, CDR2 FQGNSA. In nucleotides, the CDR3 is TGTGCCAGCAGACAGGACAGGGCTAACTATGGCTACACCTTC. Encoded protein: CASRQDRANYGYTF.

The chain uses TRBV6-6 and TRBJ1-2; no clear D. This CDR3 has 15 residues. Germline V gene sequence: CDR1 MNHNY, CDR2 SVGAGI (reference sequence). The germline V and J ends were trimmed by 5 bases and 4 bases, with 17 bases remaining between them. The chain's CDR3 is CASSPSESSGYGYTF. As DNA, the CDR3 is TGTGCCAGCAGTCCATCGGAGTCTTCTGGCTATGGCTACACCTTC.

This chain links TRBV30 with TRBJ1-6; D may be TRBD1 (5 bases). The CDR3 has 15 amino acids. Germline CDR1 reads GTSNPN; CDR2 reads SVGIG (reference sequence). V lost 4 bases and J 4 bases, leaving 14 bases between the germline ends. Here the CDR3 DNA reads TGTGCCTGGATCACAGGCGGCAGATATAATTCACCCCTCCACTTT. As protein: CAWITGGRYNSPLHF. The full variable domain, its missing parts supplied by reference TRBV30 and TRBJ1-6, is SQTIHQWPATLVQPVGSPLSLECTVEGTSNPNLYWYRQAAGRGLQLLFYSVGIGQISSEVPQNLSASRPQDRQFILSSKKLLLSDSGFYLCAWITGGRYNSPLHFGNGTRLTVT.

The chain recombines TRBV15 with TRBJ1-2; no reliable D call. This CDR3 region has 13 residues. Germline CDR1 is LNHNV and CDR2 is YYDKDF (reference sequence). V was shortened by 1 base and J by 4 bases, with 7 bases between the two germline ends. CDR3 residues: CATSRGGGYGYTF. For the CDR3, the DNA is TGTGCCACCAGCAGAGGAGGCGGCTATGGCTACACCTTC.

This sequence joins TRBV9 and TRBJ2-3; no clear D. Germline CDR1 is SGDLS and CDR2 is YYNGEE. The germline V and J ends were trimmed by 0 bases and 0 bases, with 8 bases remaining between them. The CDR3 has 15 amino acids. This CDR3 is CASSVGLTSTDTQYF. In DNA, the CDR3 is TGTGCCAGCAGCGTAGGCCTAACTAGCACAGATACGCAGTATTTT.

The rearrangement uses TRBV9 and TRBJ2-3, with D maybe TRBD1 (5 bases). With 4 bases removed from V and 9 bases from J, the gap between germline ends came to 18 bases. The CDR3 covers 14 residues. The germline V gene has CDR1 SGDLS and CDR2 YYNGEE. The CDR3 DNA reads as TGTGCCAGCAGCCTACACAGCCAGGGCCCAACGCAGTATTTT. Encoded protein: CASSLHSQGPTQYF.

The chain combines TRBV29-1 with TRBJ1-1; 10 positions match TRBD1. The CDR3 is made up of 12 amino acids. Trimming cost V 7 bases and J 6 bases; bases outside gene matches: 5. Germline CDR1 reads SQVTM; CDR2 reads ANQGSEA. The CDR3 loop is CSAGDRGAEAFF. In nucleotides, the CDR3 is TGCAGCGCCGGGGACAGGGGAGCTGAAGCTTTCTTT.

This chain connects TRBV7-8 to TRBJ1-1, with TRBD1 identical over 8 bases. The CDR3 length is 15 residues. Losses at the gene ends were 5 bases for V and 11 bases for J; bases not matched to a gene: 16. The germline CDR1 and CDR2 sequences are SGHVS and FQNEAQ. The CDR3 sequence is CASSLGDRFQFRAFF. CDR3 nucleotide sequence: TGTGCCAGCAGCCTCGGGGACAGGTTTCAATTTAGGGCTTTCTTT.

The chain uses TRBV11-2 and TRBJ2-3; TRBD2 matches at 7 bases. In germline, CDR1 is SGHAT, CDR2 FQNNGV. The trim removed 5 bases at V and 2 bases at J, leaving 19 bases unmatched. The length of the CDR3 is 19 residues. The CDR3 is CASSPPSGGRGEPTDTQYF. In DNA form, the CDR3 reads TGTGCCAGCAGCCCCCCGTCGGGGGGACGGGGGGAACCCACAGATACGCAGTATTTT.

V gene TRBV5-6 combines with J gene TRBJ1-2; TRBD1 matches at 8 bases. This CDR3 is 14 amino acids long. J lost 5 bases, V lost 5 bases, and 8 bases had no gene match. Germline lookup yields CDR1 SGHDT and CDR2 YYEEEE. The DNA of the CDR3 is TGTGCCAGCAGTCGATCACAGGGGGTGTATGGCTACACCTTC. Translating gives CASSRSQGVYGYTF.

The rearrangement links TRBV5-6 to TRBJ1-2; 9 bases map to TRBD1. The V and J ends lost 4 bases and 7 bases, in that order; junction bases with no gene match: 8. This CDR3 comprises 14 residues. Germline CDR1 SGHDT, CDR2 YYEEEE. Here the CDR3 reads CASSPVGTGSGYTF. DNA of the CDR3: TGTGCCAGCAGCCCGGTCGGGACAGGGAGTGGCTACACCTTC.